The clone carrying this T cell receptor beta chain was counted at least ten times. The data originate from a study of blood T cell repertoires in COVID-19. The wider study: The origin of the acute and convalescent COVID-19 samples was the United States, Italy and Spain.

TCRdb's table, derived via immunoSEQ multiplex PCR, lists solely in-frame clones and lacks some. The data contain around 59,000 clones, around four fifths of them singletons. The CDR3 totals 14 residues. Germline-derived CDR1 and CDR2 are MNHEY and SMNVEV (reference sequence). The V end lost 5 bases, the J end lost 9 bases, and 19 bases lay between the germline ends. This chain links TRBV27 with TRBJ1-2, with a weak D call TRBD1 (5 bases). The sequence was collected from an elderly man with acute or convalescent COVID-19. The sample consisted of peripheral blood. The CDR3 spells CASSPTGGEGRYTF. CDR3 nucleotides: TGTGCCAGCAGTCCCACCGGGGGGGAAGGCCGCTACACCTTC.